This T cell receptor beta chain was recovered during a study of T cell repertoires in ileal Crohn's disease. Study-wide context: Postoperative therapy was given to about half: 10 to 12 thiopurines, fewer than 20 anti-TNF agents.

Findings and limits, study-wide: Every patient over 26.8% clonality showed endoscopic recurrence.

Each sample's TCRB immunosequencing used 450 to 550 nanograms of biopsy DNA. The assay was immunoSEQ multiplex PCR, and TCRdb's table has in-frame clones only and misses some. The sample records 9,500 to 12,000 clones, more than 75% being singletons. Concerning this clone: What it binds is not known.

This clonotype originated in an adult with Crohn's disease. The specimen sequenced was ileal tissue.

CDR3 amino acids: CASSSTGGKNGYTF. CDR3 nucleotide sequence: TGTGCCAGCAGTTCAACAGGGGGGAAGAATGGCTACACCTTC. The rearrangement uses TRBV28 and TRBJ1-2, with 8 bases identical to TRBD1. V shed 4 bases, J shed 6 bases, and the junction held 7 bases outside the gene matches. From germline, CDR1 is MDHEN and CDR2 SYDVKM. The CDR3 is made up of 14 amino acids.